Presented here are 3 T cell receptor beta chains from one specimen sequenced in a study of cytomegalovirus exposure and HLA in healthy donors. PCR employed 60 Vbeta and 13 Jbeta primers. The protocol was immunoSEQ multiplex PCR, while the TCRdb copy is restricted to in-frame clones and leaves out a portion. The table has 210,000 or so clones, approximately 85% seen once. The sample was PBMCs. These receptors were obtained from a girl aged 2-10 years in good health and CMV-seronegative.

The V and J genes are TRBV6-5 and TRBJ1-2; 11 nucleotides match TRBD1. The V gene's germline CDR1 is MNHEY and CDR2 SVGAGI. Trimming removed 2 bases from V and 8 bases from J; junction bases left unmatched: 4. The CDR3 length is 14 residues. The CDR3 spells CASSYLGTGGGYTF. In nucleotides, the CDR3 is TGTGCCAGCAGTTACCTCGGGACAGGGGGAGGCTACACCTTC.

Only one count was recorded for this clone. The rearrangement uses TRBV25-1 and TRBJ1-2; D remains unclear. The CDR3 length is 16 residues. V shed 3 bases and J shed 3 bases, with 17 bases lying between them. CDR1 MGHDK and CDR2 SYGVNS come from the germline V gene. The CDR3 bases are TGTGCCAGCAGTGAGGCGTACGCGGGGAGTCACTATGGCTACACCTTC. This sequence encodes CASSEAYAGSHYGYTF.

V usage is TRBV13 and J usage is TRBJ1-6, with D uncertain. CDR3 length: 15 residues. Trimming took 2 bases from V and 8 from J, leaving 13 bases between them. Germline CDR1 is PRHDT and CDR2 is FYEKMQ (reference sequence). The CDR3: CASSLLEARYSPLHF. In DNA form, the CDR3 reads TGTGCCAGCAGCTTACTCGAGGCCCGGTATTCACCCCTCCACTTT.